These 20 T cell receptor beta chains were all obtained from the same sample, sequenced in a study of blood T cell repertoires in COVID-19. The data were produced by immunoSEQ multiplex PCR, yet TCRdb's version contains in-frame clones alone and is incomplete. The table records 65,000 or so clones, more than 75% of them present only once. Sample: peripheral blood. These receptors originate from a man aged 55 to 69 with acute or convalescent COVID-19.

This clone was counted only a few times. The chain couples TRBV3-1 (or the pseudogene TRBV3-2) to TRBJ2-4; 7 bases fit TRBD1. The germline CDR1 and CDR2 sequences are LGHDT and YNNKEL (reference sequence). The V segment lost 2 bases and the J segment 0 bases; nucleotides outside the gene matches: 7. There are 17 residues in the CDR3. CDR3 nucleotide sequence: TGTGCCAGCAGCCAACAGGGGACAGCGGTAGCCAAAAACATTCAGTACTTC. This gives the protein CASSQQGTAVAKNIQYF.

The chain has TRBV6-6 and TRBJ2-5, with 9 bases identical to TRBD1. The length of the CDR3 is 16 residues. CDR1 is MNHNY, CDR2 SVGAGI, per germline (reference sequence). V lost 2 bases to trimming and J lost 1 base; unmatched junction nucleotides: 5. CDR3 protein: CASSYLRGQGQETQYF. The CDR3 DNA reads TGTGCCAGCAGTTACCTCCGGGGACAGGGCCAAGAGACCCAGTACTTC.

This chain uses TRBV24-1 with TRBJ2-1; TRBD1 aligns across 12 bases. After removal of 0 bases from V and 8 bases from J, the junction contained 7 bases not matched to a gene. The CDR3 runs 17 residues. Germline V gives CDR1 KGHDR, CDR2 SFDVKD. DNA of the CDR3: TGTGCCACCAGTGATTTGGGGGACAGGGGGCAGGGTCATGAGCAGTTCTTC. It encodes CATSDLGDRGQGHEQFF.

V usage is TRBV12-2 and J usage is TRBJ2-3; the table's D call, TRBD2, has no DNA check behind it. TRBV12-2 is described as a pseudogene. The CDR3 has 13 amino acids. The CDR3 sequence is CAPAVLSTDTQYF. In DNA, the CDR3 is TGTGCCCCCGCGGTACTCAGCACAGATACGCAGTATTTT.

The chain carries TRBV23-1 and TRBJ1-4; maybe TRBD1 (6 bases). TRBV23-1 is an ORF, and what it does is uncertain. V gave up 0 bases and J gave up 7 bases, with 12 bases separating them. The CDR3 consists of 15 residues. The CDR3 DNA reads as TGCGCCAGCAGTCAATCGAAACAGGGTAGTGAAAAACTGTTTTTT. Encoded protein: CASSQSKQGSEKLFF.

The chain has TRBV10-1 and TRBJ1-6, with D uncertain. The germline V gene has CDR1 WNHNN and CDR2 SYGVQD (reference sequence). CDR3 size: 13 residues. The V end was cut by 10 bases, the J end by 4 bases, with 11 bases between. CDR3 protein: CATAAEYNSPLHF. CDR3 DNA sequence: TGCGCCACCGCGGCGGAGTATAATTCACCCCTCCACTTT.

This chain links TRBV10-3 with TRBJ1-2, with 10 bases fitting TRBD1. Germline-derived CDR1 and CDR2 are ENHRY and SYGVKD. The CDR3 is 15 residues long. The J segment lost 5 bases and the V segment lost 2 bases, leaving 5 bases of the junction unmatched. CDR3 in DNA: TGTGCCATCAGTGAGGGGGGACAGGGGTTTTATGGCTACACCTTC. As protein: CAISEGGQGFYGYTF.

The CDR3 here is CASSVGPAGARGNTIYF. DNA for the CDR3: TGTGCCAGCAGCGTGGGGCCAGCGGGGGCGCGCGGAAACACCATATATTTT. The chain links TRBV9 to TRBJ1-3, with D maybe TRBD1 (6 bases). V was trimmed by 2 bases and J by 4 bases, leaving 19 bases between them. Germline CDR1 reads SGDLS; CDR2 reads YYNGEE. The CDR3 has 17 amino acids.

The V gene is TRBV5-4, the J gene TRBJ2-7; possibly TRBD1 for D (6 bases). The length of the CDR3 is 13 residues. The ends were cut back, 4 bases at V and 3 bases at J, with 11 bases in the middle. In germline, CDR1 is SGHNT, CDR2 YYREEE (reference sequence). CDR3 bases: TGTGCCAGCAGCGTGGGACACAACTACGAGCAGTACTTC. Amino acids: CASSVGHNYEQYF.

The chain couples TRBV11-2 to TRBJ1-2; a weak D match, TRBD1 (5 bases). The CDR3 contains 15 residues. Germline V gene sequence: CDR1 SGHAT, CDR2 FQNNGV. Trimming shortened V by 6 bases and J by 3 bases, and 17 bases separated the two germline ends. The CDR3 sequence is CASRSGGRAYYGYTF. CDR3 nucleotides: TGTGCCAGCAGATCCGGGGGGAGGGCTTACTATGGCTACACCTTC.

This clone came up a few times. The chain carries TRBV27 and TRBJ2-5, with 9 bases identical to TRBD2. Germline-derived CDR1 and CDR2 are MNHEY and SMNVEV (reference sequence). The CDR3 loop spans 16 amino acids. Trimming took 6 bases from V and 3 from J; bases not matched to a gene: 11. DNA for the CDR3: TGTGCCAGCAGAGCTAGCGGGGTCTTCGGCGAAGAGACCCAGTACTTC. The encoded protein is CASRASGVFGEETQYF.

The V call is TRBV11-2, the J call TRBJ1-6; D not certain. The germline V gene encodes CDR1 SGHAT and CDR2 FQNNGV. V was clipped by 5 bases and J by 10 bases, with 15 bases between them. The CDR3 contains 14 residues. CDR3 DNA: TGTGCCAGCAGCCCGTCGCGGGGAATCTCACCCCTCCACTTT. Its protein product is CASSPSRGISPLHF. Looking up the rest from reference TRBV11-2 and TRBJ1-6 gives the full variable domain: EAGVAQSPRYKIIEKRQSVAFWCNPISGHATLYWYQQILGQGPKLLIQFQNNGVVDDSQLPKDRFSAERLKGVDSTLKIQPAKLEDSAVYLCASSPSRGISPLHFGNGTRLTVT.

This clone was seen a single time. The CDR3 DNA sequence: TGCAGCGTGAGGCAGGGAGGCGGCTACACCTTC. The encoded protein is CSVRQGGGYTF. V gene TRBV29-1 combines with J gene TRBJ1-2; maybe TRBD1 (5 bases). Germline V CDR1 and CDR2: SQVTM, ANQGSEA. The CDR3 runs to 11 residues. V was pared by 6 bases and J by 8 bases, with 13 bases between.

The rearrangement joins TRBV28 to TRBJ1-1; possibly TRBD1 for D (5 bases). V was shortened by 4 bases and J by 0 bases, with 15 bases between the two germline ends. CDR1 and CDR2 from the germline V gene are MDHEN and SYDVKM. The CDR3 extends over 16 amino acids. The CDR3 is CASSSITGDLNTEAFF. The CDR3 DNA reads TGTGCCAGCAGTTCGATTACAGGAGACCTGAACACTGAAGCTTTCTTT.

This chain connects TRBV2 to TRBJ1-3; TRBD1 agrees at 8 bases. The CDR3 spans 14 residues. Losses at the gene ends were 2 bases for V and 9 bases for J; bases not matched to a gene: 6. In germline, CDR1 is SNHLY, CDR2 FYNNEI. Here the CDR3 reads CASSEQGAWSTIYF. The CDR3 nucleotides are TGTGCCAGCAGTGAACAGGGGGCATGGAGCACCATATATTTT.

The chain employs TRBV24-1 and TRBJ2-2; 7 positions agree with TRBD2. The CDR3 is 14 amino acids. Trimming cost V 5 bases and J 4 bases; bases outside gene matches: 3. Germline V CDR1 and CDR2: KGHDR, SFDVKD. DNA for the CDR3: TGTGCCACCAGTGTTACGGGGGGCACCGGGGAGCTGTTTTTT. Residues: CATSVTGGTGELFF.

This chain uses TRBV19 with TRBJ1-5; no reliable D call. Per the germline V gene, CDR1 is LNHDA and CDR2 is SQIVND (reference sequence). The CDR3 runs to 15 residues. V lost 5 bases and J lost 4, with 15 bases in between. CDR3 in DNA: TGTGCCAGTAGTCTCACAGCAAGAAATAATCAGCCCCAGCATTTT. This sequence encodes CASSLTARNNQPQHF.

V usage is TRBV3-1 (or the pseudogene TRBV3-2) and J usage is TRBJ2-3; D may be TRBD2 (6 bases). The V end lost 4 bases, the J end lost 5 bases, and 13 bases lay between the germline ends. The CDR3 spans 14 residues. Germline V lookup: CDR1 LGHDT, CDR2 YNNKEL (reference sequence). CDR3 residues: CASSPRRVEDTQYF. In nucleotides, the CDR3 is TGTGCCAGCAGCCCCAGGAGGGTAGAAGATACGCAGTATTTT.

The chain has TRBV5-1 and TRBJ1-1; D possibly corresponds to TRBD1 (5 bases). CDR3 length equals 15 residues. Trimming took 0 bases from V and 1 from J, leaving 10 bases between them. In germline, CDR1 is SGHRS, CDR2 YFSETQ. CDR3 sequence (DNA): TGCGCCAGCAGCTTGGACAGGCCCACGAACACTGAAGCTTTCTTT. Amino acids: CASSLDRPTNTEAFF.

V and J are TRBV19 and TRBJ1-5; 7 nucleotides line up with TRBD1. V was clipped by 3 bases and J by 0 bases; unmatched bases: 8. Per the germline V gene, CDR1 is LNHDA and CDR2 is SQIVND (reference sequence). There are 17 residues in the CDR3. The CDR3 DNA follows: TGTGCCAGTAGTATCCGAGGGACAGAGTATAGCAATCAGCCCCAGCATTTT. Translated, it gives CASSIRGTEYSNQPQHF.